The present T cell receptor beta chain was sequenced within a study of OX40 agonist ivuxolimab in advanced cancers. Study background: Patients received ivuxolimab, an agonistic anti-OX40 (CD134) antibody. The dose-escalation cohort had hepatocellular carcinoma, melanoma, renal cell or head and neck cancer. Findings of the study overall: Partial responders at 0.1-3.0 mg/kg showed near-lowest clonal expansion.

As for this clone: The antigen remains undetermined.

The CDR3 is 15 amino acids. V was trimmed by 4 bases and J by 4 bases, leaving 20 bases between them. The germline V gene encodes CDR1 SQVTM and CDR2 ANQGSEA. This table comes from immunoSEQ multiplex PCR, and its TCRdb copy is limited to in-frame clones, with some not included. The data show about 77,000 clones, with around four fifths seen just once and under 0.8% held by the top ten. On cycle 4 day 1 and cycle 7 day 1, as well as at baseline, blood was sampled. This TCR came from an adult with an advanced solid tumor such as melanoma, head and neck, liver or kidney cancer. Sequencing was performed on CD4+ or CD8+ T cells sorted from blood, taken in a trial of the OX40 agonist ivuxolimab. The chain couples TRBV29-1 to TRBJ2-7; D is unclear. This CDR3 reads CSVGQAKLRDYEQYF. DNA of the CDR3: TGCAGCGTTGGCCAGGCAAAATTGAGAGATTACGAGCAGTACTTC.